Below are 2 T cell receptor beta chains sequenced from a single sample in a study of memory CD8 T cells in hepatitis C reinfection. Indicated time point: late/post reinfection, 12 to 24 weeks after detection. No in vitro expansion preceded TCR sequencing of the sorted cells. The method was immunoSEQ multiplex PCR; TCRdb's version includes in-frame clones alone and lacks a portion of them. Of about 4,800 clones in the sample, approximately 86% were seen once. Sequencing input: naive CD8+ T cells sorted from blood. The receptor source for this set is a man aged 50-60 years with hepatitis C virus infection.

The chain joins TRBV5-8 to TRBJ2-7; D is possibly TRBD1 (5 bases). There are 13 residues in the CDR3. Trimming took 4 bases from V and 2 from J, leaving 10 bases between them. Germline assignment: CDR1 SGHTS and CDR2 YDEGEE. The CDR3 nucleotides are TGTGCCAGCAGCCACAGGAATCCCTACGAGCAGTACTTC. Amino acid sequence: CASSHRNPYEQYF.

Points on this clone: A junction boundary mismatches the germline segment, possibly from a read error. At the DNA level, this CDR3 is encoded by other sequences in the same sample as well. This chain connects TRBV7-9 to TRBJ2-3, with 8 bases fitting TRBD1. This CDR3 region has 14 residues. The V gene's germline CDR1 is SEHNR and CDR2 FQNEAQ (reference sequence). The DNA for the CDR3 is TGTGCGAGCAGCTTGGGGGACAGGCCAGATACGCAGTATTTT. Translating gives CASSLGDRPDTQYF.